Detailed here is one T cell receptor beta chain. The antigen is undetermined. The data were taken from a study of breast tumors, draining lymph nodes, adjacent tissues. Findings of the study overall: Data fit most tumor T cells coming from lymph node, expanding in tumor.

TCRdb ran MiXCR on the multiplex PCR reads and lists one entry per CDR3 protein. Of more than 250,000 distinct CDR3 sequences detected, roughly 30% appear once; the ten largest clones hold 0.85% to 1.2%. Samples came from axillary lymph nodes draining the breast cancer. This CDR3 spans 15 amino acids. Losses at the gene ends were 0 bases for V and 4 bases for J; bases not matched to a gene: 4. The germline V gene has CDR1 MDHEN and CDR2 SYDVKM. This sequence joins TRBV28 and TRBJ2-3; 7 bases agree with TRBD1. This TCR derives from a female donor with breast cancer. Some clones in this sample may be carry-over from other donors' samples. The source material was axillary lymph node tissue. The CDR3 region has the DNA TGTGCCAGCAGTTTATGGGGGACAGAATCAGATACGCAGTATTTT. Amino acid sequence: CASSLWGTESDTQYF.